This T cell receptor beta chain came from a study of T-cell memory formation after mild COVID-19 (dated by TCRdb to the early 2020s). Study-wide context: TCR sequence clusters from the two donors were largely donor specific. In two donors, T-cell clones that expanded and contracted after mild COVID-19 were followed by sequencing TCRalpha and TCRbeta repertoires longitudinally. Two young, previously healthy adult volunteers made up the cohort, one male and one female.

TCRdb names Illumina NovaSeq 6000 as the instrument used. TCRalpha and TCRbeta cDNA libraries were constructed by 5'RACE with constant-segment primers, with sample barcodes and unique molecular identifiers being introduced. RNA was extracted from every sample with Trizol reagent. Library amplification was performed in two PCR steps, and a second sample barcode and Illumina TruSeq adapters were introduced in the second step. Sequencing of libraries was performed on an Illumina NovaSeq with 2 x 150 bp paired-end reads. The authors' analysis ran thus. With migec v1.2.7, reads were demultiplexed and then collapsed into UMI-guided consensus sequences. Using mixcr v2.1.11, UMI consensuses were aligned to TRA and TRB V and J templates and then assembled into clonotypes. A clonotype was counted as expanded or contracted only if both edgeR and NoisET called the change significant, with noise models trained on biological replicates. For edgeR calls, the cutoffs were a false discovery rate-adjusted p below 0.01 and a log2 fold-change threshold of 1. As an exploratory analysis of dynamics, PCA with hierarchical clustering was applied to max-normalized trajectories of the 1000 most abundant clonotypes. Each responding clone was given a CD4 or CD8 phenotype based on the CD4+ and CD8+ repertoires, which had been sequenced separately. The raw public data were reprocessed by TCRdb itself: fastp quality trimming at Q25, MiXCR clonotype calling, in-frame beta chains only. Every distinct CDR3 protein forms one entry, paired with its most common genes and DNA. The V and J calls here are based on TCRdb, not the publication. The sample table shows about 210,000 distinct CDR3 sequences, and 25% to 35% are seen once. The ten most abundant clones make up more than 9.5% of the sample.

Overall study outcomes, separate from this receptor: Clones contracting from day 15 to 85 had balanced CD4/CD8 phenotypes, while a second wave expanding from day 15 to 37 was biased towards CD4+. Whether the second-wave clones peaking on day 37 were SARS-CoV-2 specific was not confirmed. Only a couple of mild cases were covered by the study, and larger cohorts that include severe cases with pre-infection samples were considered necessary. Contracting CD4+ clones were located mainly in the CM and EM memory subsets, whereas CD8+ clones were found to be enriched in EMRA. The detection of some responding clones in pre-infection memory suggests that pre-existing cross-reactive memory T cells joined the SARS-CoV-2 response.

Ficoll-Paque density gradient centrifugation was used to isolate PBMCs. Points on this clonotype: This receptor's antigen is unknown. No base quality values were provided; no much bigger clone lies one nucleotide off.

Specimen: PBMCs or a T cell subset sorted from them (not recorded which). The sequence was collected from an adult woman who had mild COVID-19 (a few samples of this study predate the infection). The sample titles of this study are shuffled in the database, so cell type and time point are left out; the donor was told from shared clones.

The nucleotide sequence reads TGCAGTAATATAAGGGCTAGCTCCTACGAGCAGTACTTC. Translated, it reads CSNIRASSYEQYF. The chain is made from TRBV20-1 and TRBJ2-7, with the D gene uncertain. The CDR3 holds 13 amino acids from the cysteine to the phenylalanine. Solely the CDR3 DNA is kept, with 39 bases framed from the first base. The V end loses 8 bases and the J end loses 0 bases, and a stretch of 14 bases separates them. From the germline V gene (reference sequence), CDR1 is DFQATT and CDR2 is SNEGSKA.